A selection of T cell receptor beta chains follows, all from one sample in a study of blood T cell repertoires in COVID-19. Sequenced by immunoSEQ multiplex PCR; TCRdb stores in-frame clones only, minus some. Of 450,000 or so clones detected, approximately 90% appear once; the ten largest clones hold 0.8% to 0.85%. The sample comprised peripheral blood. The receptors were gathered from a man between 18 and 35 years old with COVID-19, enrolled during active disease. The CDR3 runs from the conserved cysteine through the conserved F or W. The order of the fields is clone size, V gene, J gene, D gene, CDR3 DNA, CDR3 protein. D genes are given only for firm matches. Part of the rows lack a size; the others show once, few, many or a class for expanded clones.

clone_size: .; v_call: TRBV6-2/TRBV6-3; j_call: TRBJ2-7; d_call: .; cdr3_nt: TGTGCCAGCAGTCAACCGTTCCTAAAGTACGAGCAGTACTTC; cdr3_aa: CASSQPFLKYEQYF
clone_size: .; v_call: TRBV6-5; j_call: TRBJ2-7; d_call: TRBD1; cdr3_nt: TGTGCCAGCAGTTACTCCCGGGACAGGGGCCCCGAGCAGTACTTC; cdr3_aa: CASSYSRDRGPEQYF
clone_size: .; v_call: TRBV7-2; j_call: TRBJ2-1; d_call: .; cdr3_nt: TGTGCCAGCAGATCGACCCGGGGATGGAATGAGCAGTTCTTC; cdr3_aa: CASRSTRGWNEQFF
clone_size: once; v_call: TRBV2; j_call: TRBJ2-1; d_call: .; cdr3_nt: TGTGCCAGCAGCGAGGACGGGGTGAATAGGCGGAATGAGCAGTTCTTC; cdr3_aa: CASSEDGVNRRNEQFF
clone_size: .; v_call: TRBV7-6; j_call: TRBJ2-3; d_call: .; cdr3_nt: TGTGCCAGCAGCTTCCCAGCGGAAACACCCACAGATACGCAGTATTTT; cdr3_aa: CASSFPAETPTDTQYF
clone_size: .; v_call: TRBV19; j_call: TRBJ2-7; d_call: TRBD2; cdr3_nt: TGTGCCAGTAGTATAGCCGCAACTAGCGGGAGGGCCGAACACGAGCAGTACTTC; cdr3_aa: CASSIAATSGRAEHEQYF
clone_size: once; v_call: TRBV5-1; j_call: TRBJ2-7; d_call: .; cdr3_nt: TGCGCCAGCAGCTCGGGTCTTGATGGCCAGGGGTTCGGATACGAGCAGTACTTC; cdr3_aa: CASSSGLDGQGFGYEQYF
clone_size: .; v_call: TRBV19; j_call: TRBJ2-1; d_call: TRBD1; cdr3_nt: TGTGCCAGTAGTCAGACCGGGACAGGGAACAATGAGCAGTTCTTC; cdr3_aa: CASSQTGTGNNEQFF
clone_size: .; v_call: TRBV23-1; j_call: TRBJ1-5; d_call: .; cdr3_nt: TGCGCCAGCAGTCAATCTCAAGGGGCCAACCCTTATAGCAATCAGCCCCAGCATTTT; cdr3_aa: CASSQSQGANPYSNQPQHF
clone_size: .; v_call: TRBV2; j_call: TRBJ2-7; d_call: TRBD2; cdr3_nt: TGTGCCAGCAGGATGGGACTAGCGGGAGGGAACGAGCAGTACTTC; cdr3_aa: CASRMGLAGGNEQYF
clone_size: .; v_call: TRBV6-1; j_call: TRBJ2-7; d_call: .; cdr3_nt: TGTGCCAGCAGTGAACTAGCCAGCTACGAGCAGTACTTC; cdr3_aa: CASSELASYEQYF
clone_size: once; v_call: TRBV6-5; j_call: TRBJ2-7; d_call: TRBD1; cdr3_nt: TGTGCCAGCAGTTATGACAGGGGTAGCGAGCAGTACTTC; cdr3_aa: CASSYDRGSEQYF
clone_size: .; v_call: TRBV18; j_call: TRBJ2-1; d_call: TRBD2; cdr3_nt: TGTGCCAGCTCACAATCTAGCGGGGGGTCCAATGAGCAGTTCTTC; cdr3_aa: CASSQSSGGSNEQFF
clone_size: few; v_call: TRBV5-6; j_call: TRBJ2-7; d_call: TRBD1; cdr3_nt: TGTGCCAGCAGCTTGCCCCAGGGGGCTAATTACGAGCAGTACTTC; cdr3_aa: CASSLPQGANYEQYF
clone_size: .; v_call: TRBV6-2/TRBV6-3; j_call: TRBJ2-2; d_call: TRBD1; cdr3_nt: TGTGCCAGCAGTTACTCTGGTAGGGGGCAAGCCGGGGAGCTGTTTTTT; cdr3_aa: CASSYSGRGQAGELFF
clone_size: .; v_call: TRBV15; j_call: TRBJ2-5; d_call: .; cdr3_nt: TGTGCCACCAGCAGAGAGAGGGCAGACGCTCAAGAGACCCAGTACTTC; cdr3_aa: CATSRERADAQETQYF
clone_size: .; v_call: TRBV29-1; j_call: TRBJ2-4; d_call: .; cdr3_nt: TGCAGCGTTGAAGTATTACAGAACATTCAGTACTTC; cdr3_aa: CSVEVLQNIQYF
clone_size: .; v_call: TRBV7-9; j_call: TRBJ2-1; d_call: .; cdr3_nt: TGTGCCAGCAGCTTGATCCGGGACACCAGATACAATGAGCAGTTCTTC; cdr3_aa: CASSLIRDTRYNEQFF
clone_size: .; v_call: TRBV6-5; j_call: TRBJ2-3; d_call: TRBD2; cdr3_nt: TGTGCCAGCAGTTACTCAGCGGGAGTCCCAGATACGCAGTATTTT; cdr3_aa: CASSYSAGVPDTQYF
clone_size: .; v_call: TRBV6-5; j_call: TRBJ1-1; d_call: TRBD1; cdr3_nt: TGTGCCAGCCTCTACCGGGACAGAATGAACACTGAAGCTTTCTTT; cdr3_aa: CASLYRDRMNTEAFF
clone_size: .; v_call: TRBV7-9; j_call: TRBJ2-7; d_call: .; cdr3_nt: TGTGCCAGCAGCGTTAGCGGTCCTCCGTACGAGCAGTACTTC; cdr3_aa: CASSVSGPPYEQYF
clone_size: .; v_call: TRBV5-1; j_call: TRBJ2-1; d_call: TRBD2; cdr3_nt: TGCGCCAGCAGCTTGAGGGGTAGCGGGAGTAATAATGAGCAGTTCTTC; cdr3_aa: CASSLRGSGSNNEQFF